This T cell receptor (beta chain) stems from a study of tumor and adjacent non-tumor tissue in lung cancer (dated by TCRdb to 2016 to 2019). For context, the study as a whole: Of the cohort, about a dozen patients had adenocarcinoma, 2 had squamous cell carcinoma and 1 had small cell lung cancer. Ages among the 15 or so patients ranged from roughly 30 to 76 years, there were roughly ten men and 5 women, and disease was at TNM stage I to III. Sequencing produced 100 million to 150 million productive TCRbeta reads in total, an average of approximately 4.1 million reads per sample. The study compared bulk TCRbeta repertoires from lung tumor tissue and matched distant non-tumor lung tissue of approximately 14 lung cancer patients. Some 30 paired specimens, one tumor and one normal lung sample per patient, were profiled by TCRbeta CDR3 sequencing. Beyond this particular receptor, the publication reports: TCR diversity was significantly higher in younger patients, and higher tumor TCR diversity was associated with shorter overall and disease-free survival. In normal lung, the top 100 clones accounted for a significantly larger cumulative share of the repertoire than in tumor tissue. Significantly higher TCR diversity (inverse Simpson) was observed in tumor tissue than in normal lung tissue (approximately 430 vs 150, P = 0.0075, Mann-Whitney U test). The sequencing platform is not named in the methods, and unique molecular identifiers are not mentioned. Because peripheral blood was not sequenced, blood TCRbeta repertoires in the lung cancer patients of the study were not examined. With only about 14 patients in the cohort, the authors noted that larger samples and more detailed clinical data are needed.

Comment on this clonotype: The target of this receptor is not known. A junction boundary mismatches the germline segment, possibly from a read error.

Libraries were prepared through multiplex PCR. The sequencing machine was an Illumina HiSeq 2500. TCRbeta libraries were constructed through three rounds of nested PCR with primers (Table S4) according to protocols modified from ARM-PCR. Before sequencing, PCR products of 200-500 bp were excised from the gel and purified with the QIAquick gel extraction kit. In the original analysis: Trimmomatic was used to clean the reads, FLASH was used to merge the reads into complete CDR3 sequences, and MiTCR was used to assign the reads to V(D)J germline segments. Clonal diversity was calculated as the inverse Simpson's index using VDJtools. Productive reads were defined as in-frame sequences without a premature stop codon. TCRdb reworked the public reads: Q25 trimming with fastp, MiXCR clone assembly, productive beta chains retained. Identical CDR3 protein sequences are pooled into one entry, listed with their most common genes and DNA. TCRdb, not the authors, supplied the V and J calls. This sample lists roughly 75,000 distinct CDR3 sequences; around 77% were detected once. The ten largest account for approximately 12% of the sample.

RNA was isolated from bulk, unsorted tissue, and RNA quality was assessed with a NanoDrop ND-1000 and an Agilent 2100. The donors were newly diagnosed lung cancer patients admitted for thoracic surgery in China from August to November 2014 who had not received prior chemotherapy. Patients who had received previous radiotherapy or chemotherapy, or who had another concurrent cancer, were excluded from the study. Pieces of surgical tissue measuring about 1-2 cm3 were kept in RNAlater solution and stored at -80 degrees C until use. Spanning cysteine to phenylalanine, the CDR3 consists of 16 amino acids. The DNA shown is the 48-base CDR3, in frame from base 1. The germline V gene (reference sequence) supplies CDR1 MNHNY and CDR2 SVGAGI.

The clonotype was recovered from a woman aged 50 to 60 with non-small cell lung cancer. This receptor chain uses TRBV6-6 and TRBJ1-6; a tentative D call is TRBD1 (5 bases match). Sequenced: lung tumor tissue. The CDR3: CTSSSPGAPSDSPLHF. The DNA sequence reads TGTACCAGCAGTTCACCCGGGGCGCCAAGCGATTCACCCCTCCACTTT.